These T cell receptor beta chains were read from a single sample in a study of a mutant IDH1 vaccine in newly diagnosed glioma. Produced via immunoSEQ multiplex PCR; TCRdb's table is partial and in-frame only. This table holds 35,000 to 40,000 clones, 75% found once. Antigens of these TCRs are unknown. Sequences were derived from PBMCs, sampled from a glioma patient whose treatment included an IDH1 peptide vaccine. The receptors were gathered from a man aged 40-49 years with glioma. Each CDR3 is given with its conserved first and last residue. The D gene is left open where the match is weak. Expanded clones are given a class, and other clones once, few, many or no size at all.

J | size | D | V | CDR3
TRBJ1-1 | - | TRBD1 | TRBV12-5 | CASGPGQGMNTEAFF
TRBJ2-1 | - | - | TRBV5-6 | CASSARVGYNEQFF
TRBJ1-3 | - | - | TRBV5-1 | CASSPPQSSGNTIYF
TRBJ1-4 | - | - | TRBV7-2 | CASSSGTRGLTNEKLFF
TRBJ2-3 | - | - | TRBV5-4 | CASSPTPDTQYF
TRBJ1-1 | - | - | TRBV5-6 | CASSLGRSLLTEAFF
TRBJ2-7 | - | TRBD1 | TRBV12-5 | CASGLVRQGAYEQYF
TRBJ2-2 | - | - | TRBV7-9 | CASSLRIAGAGELFF
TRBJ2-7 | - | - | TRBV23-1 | CASTRNPLFNGTFPYEQYF
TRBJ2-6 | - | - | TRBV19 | CASTILGTAISGANVLTF
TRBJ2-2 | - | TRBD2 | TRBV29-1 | CSVVRTSGTDTGELFF
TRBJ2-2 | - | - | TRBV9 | CASSVAGASTGELFF
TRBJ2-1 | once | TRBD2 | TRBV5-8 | CASSGTSGKRYNEQFF
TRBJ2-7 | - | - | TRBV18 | CASSGVLQNEQYF
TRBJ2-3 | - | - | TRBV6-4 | CASSVTGISTDTQYF
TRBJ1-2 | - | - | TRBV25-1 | CASSGRELYGYTF
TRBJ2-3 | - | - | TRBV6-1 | CASTRLVTDTQYF
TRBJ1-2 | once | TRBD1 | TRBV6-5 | CASSLQGAASYGYTF
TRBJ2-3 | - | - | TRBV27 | CASSSPGTDTQYF
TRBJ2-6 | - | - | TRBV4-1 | CASSQITGNSGANVLTF
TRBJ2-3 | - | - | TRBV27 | CASSRYRQATDTQYF
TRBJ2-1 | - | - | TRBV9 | CASSVGLVSQRYNEQFF
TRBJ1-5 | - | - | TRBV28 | CASSLSRGAQPQHF
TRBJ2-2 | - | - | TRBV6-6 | CASSVAGQNTGELFF
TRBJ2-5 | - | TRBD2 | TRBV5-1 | CASSPGTSGRMETQYF
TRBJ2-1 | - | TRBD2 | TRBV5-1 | CASSSGTSGSNEQFF
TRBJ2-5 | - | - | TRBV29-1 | CSVEGLGVAWGAQETQYF
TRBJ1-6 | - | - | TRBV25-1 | CASSEAGQNSPLHF
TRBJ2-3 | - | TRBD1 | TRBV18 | CASSPGQGPDTQYF
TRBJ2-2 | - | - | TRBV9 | CASSVVGGRGGELFF
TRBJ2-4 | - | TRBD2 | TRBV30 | CAWSRVSGGIQYF
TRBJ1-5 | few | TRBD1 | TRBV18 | CASSPTGQTNQPQHF
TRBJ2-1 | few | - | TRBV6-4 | CASWTASDNEQFF
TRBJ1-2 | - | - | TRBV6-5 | CASRLGYDYGYTF
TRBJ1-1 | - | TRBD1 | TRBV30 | CAWRRQGGGTEAFF
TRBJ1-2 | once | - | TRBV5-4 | CASSLETQSNGYTF
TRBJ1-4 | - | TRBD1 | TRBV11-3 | CASSSTGGRGEKLFF
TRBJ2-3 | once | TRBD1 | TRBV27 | CASSKGQDGTDTQYF
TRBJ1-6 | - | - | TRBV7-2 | CASREDTDTGPYNSPLHF
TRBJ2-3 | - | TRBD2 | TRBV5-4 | CASSSGLAESTDTQYF
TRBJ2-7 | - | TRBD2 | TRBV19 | CASSISGSSEQYF
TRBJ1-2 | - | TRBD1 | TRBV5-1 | CASSPSVGQTYGYTF
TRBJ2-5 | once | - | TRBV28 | CASSPMPPTPETQYF
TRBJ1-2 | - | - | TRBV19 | CASSRGKVGFYGYTF
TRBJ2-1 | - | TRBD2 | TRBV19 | CASSTLAGLSYNEQFF
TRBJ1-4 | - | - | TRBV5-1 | CASSRAAGTTTNEKLFF
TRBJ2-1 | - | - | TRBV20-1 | CSARADSEQFF
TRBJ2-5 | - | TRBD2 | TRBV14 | CASSPGLAGGRGETQYF
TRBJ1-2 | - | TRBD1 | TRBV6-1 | CAILTSGTAGYGYTF
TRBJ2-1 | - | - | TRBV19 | CASSIDSANRVF
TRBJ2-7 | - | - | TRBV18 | CASSQMGTSSYEQYF
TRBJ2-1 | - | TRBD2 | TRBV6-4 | CASSDGTSGDNEQFF
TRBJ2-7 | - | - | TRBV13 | CASSSQGHEQYF
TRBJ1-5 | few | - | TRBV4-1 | CASSQVPNQPQHF
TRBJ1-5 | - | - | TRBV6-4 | CASSAQGNSNQPQHF
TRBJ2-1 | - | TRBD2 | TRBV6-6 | CASRPGGSRINEQFF